This is a list of T cell receptor beta chains from one sample in a study of T-cell reconstitution after alpha-beta-depleted transplantation in children. TCRdb reanalysed the PCR reads using MiXCR and keeps one entry per CDR3 protein. The table shows about 360,000 distinct CDR3 sequences, with about an eighth occurring only once. The sequencing used PBMCs, collected from the stem cell graft. Receptor source: a human donor who donated a stem cell graft to a child with Fanconi anemia. Both conserved end residues are trimmed from each CDR3.

v_gene	CDR3aa
TRBV30	AWSPFGRSDQPQH
TRBV5-1	VSSLRPRADSPLH
TRBV7-9	ASSPGAPYQETQY
TRBV7-2	ASMPRVGDEQF
TRBV12-3/TRBV12-4	ASSLAPAGSEQY
TRBV12-3/TRBV12-4	ASSFTVSTEAF
TRBV11-1	ASSLDRGLYNEQF
TRBV24-1	ATSSGRLWETQY
TRBV12-3/TRBV12-4	ASSRPTEADTQY
TRBV29-1	SVEDRHSRGFYNEQF
TRBV9	ASSPYAERGFYNEQF
TRBV20-1	SASIRDRGNTEAF
TRBV7-9	ASSLGTGETQY
TRBV5-1	ASSLGQGDSPRY
TRBV7-8	ASSLGTTGLGDGYT
TRBV5-1	ASSLPFQGTEAF
TRBV12-3/TRBV12-4	ASSLWPEAF
TRBV10-2	ASRVGTEETQY
TRBV16	ASSQSRAGYGEAF
TRBV20-1	SAPLGTEAF
TRBV14	ASSQGPPDTQY
TRBV7-9	ASSLGSVGYGYT
TRBV11-2	ASSQAGPNYGYT
TRBV5-1	ASSHGAIMSDTQY